This paragraph reports one T cell receptor beta chain. Its target is unknown. This record comes from a study of a mutant IDH1 vaccine in newly diagnosed glioma. For the study at large: Eight vaccinations reached patients in weeks 1, 3, 5, 7, 11, 15, 19 and 23. Mean patient age was about 44 years; around 62% were male and around 38% female. The initiation of vaccination occurred 4-6 weeks after radiotherapy alone, or with temozolomide cycles.

Assay: immunoSEQ multiplex PCR; the TCRdb copy retains only in-frame clones and omits some. This table has tens of thousands of clones, around 82% appearing once. Time point given: week 5, during vaccination. Doses of 300 ug of mutant IDH1 20-mer peptide were given with topical imiquimod. From germline, CDR1 is KGHSH and CDR2 LQKENI. CDR3 size: 17 residues. J lost 0 bases, V lost 6 bases, and 8 bases had no gene match. General study points: Most patients, 93.3%, showed vaccine-induced immune responses.

This rearrangement joins TRBV18 to TRBJ2-6, with 7 bases fitting TRBD1. The clonotype was recovered from a woman between 18 and 29 years old with glioma. Some clones in this sample may be carry-over from other donors' samples. This sample comprised PBMCs, obtained from a glioma patient whose treatment included an IDH1 peptide vaccine. DNA for the CDR3: TGTGCCAGCTCTCTAGACAGGGCATCCTCTGGGGCCAACGTCCTGACTTTC. Translation: CASSLDRASSGANVLTF.